The 5 T cell receptor beta chains reported below all come from one sample, sequenced in a study of blood T cell repertoires in COVID-19. Measured with immunoSEQ multiplex PCR; TCRdb has only the in-frame clones, and not every one. Here the sample spans 130,000 or so clones, about 86% being singletons. Sequenced: peripheral blood. These receptors were obtained from a woman aged 55-70 years with acute or convalescent COVID-19.

The chain links TRBV6-5 to TRBJ1-1, with 7 bases lining up with TRBD1. CDR3 length equals 14 residues. J gave up 2 bases and V 5 bases, and 5 bases lay outside the gene matches. Germline-derived CDR1 and CDR2 are MNHEY and SVGAGI. CDR3 sequence: CASSLGQANTEAFF. CDR3 coding DNA: TGTGCCAGCAGTCTTGGACAGGCAAACACTGAAGCTTTCTTT.

This rearrangement joins TRBV5-4 to TRBJ2-1, with D hard to call. Trimming left V 4 bases short and J 4 bases short, with 15 bases between. CDR1 is SGHNT, CDR2 YYREEE, per germline (reference sequence). The CDR3 totals 15 residues. CDR3 protein: CASSPHYPAYNEQFF. DNA of the CDR3: TGTGCCAGCAGCCCACACTATCCTGCGTACAATGAGCAGTTCTTC.

This chain connects TRBV11-3 to TRBJ2-5; 8 bases line up with TRBD1. V lost 4 bases and J lost 4; bases outside the gene matches: 2. The CDR3 loop spans 13 amino acids. Germline lookup yields CDR1 SGHNT and CDR2 YENEEA. The CDR3 loop is CASSYGQGETQYF. Written as DNA, the CDR3 is TGTGCCAGCAGCTATGGACAGGGAGAGACCCAGTACTTC.

V and J are TRBV1 and TRBJ2-2; TRBD1, as called in the table, went unchecked against the DNA. TRBV1 is deemed a pseudogene. This CDR3 is 15 amino acids long. The CDR3 nucleotides read TGCACCAGCAGCCATCACAGGGTGAACACCGGGGAGCTGTTTTTT. Translating gives CTSSHHRVNTGELFF.

This sequence joins TRBV10-1 and TRBJ2-2; 7 bases match TRBD2. There are 13 residues in the CDR3. Germline V gene sequence: CDR1 WNHNN, CDR2 SYGVQD (reference sequence). V lost 6 bases and J lost 4; bases outside the gene matches: 2. The CDR3 DNA sequence: TGCGCCAGCAGACCGGGGGGCACCGGGGAGCTGTTTTTT. Translated: CASRPGGTGELFF.